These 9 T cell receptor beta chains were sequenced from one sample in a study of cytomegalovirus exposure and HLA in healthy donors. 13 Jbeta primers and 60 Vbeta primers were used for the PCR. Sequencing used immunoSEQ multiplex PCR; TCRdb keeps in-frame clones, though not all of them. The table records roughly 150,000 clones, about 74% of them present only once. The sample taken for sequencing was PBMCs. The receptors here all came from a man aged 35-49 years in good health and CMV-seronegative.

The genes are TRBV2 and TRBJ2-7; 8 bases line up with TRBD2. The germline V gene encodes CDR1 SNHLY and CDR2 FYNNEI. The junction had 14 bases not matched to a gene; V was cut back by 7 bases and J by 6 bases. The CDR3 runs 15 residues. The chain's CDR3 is CASTRGGLAAPEQYF. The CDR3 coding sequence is TGTGCCAGCACCCGAGGTGGACTAGCTGCCCCCGAGCAGTACTTC.

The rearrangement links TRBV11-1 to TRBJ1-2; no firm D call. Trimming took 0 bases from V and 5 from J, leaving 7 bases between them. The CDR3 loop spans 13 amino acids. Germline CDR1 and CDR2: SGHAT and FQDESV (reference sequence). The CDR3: CASSLAQDYGYTF. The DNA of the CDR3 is TGTGCCAGCAGCTTAGCGCAGGATTATGGCTACACCTTC. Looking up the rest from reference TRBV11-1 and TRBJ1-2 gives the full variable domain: EAEVAQSPRYKITEKSQAVAFWCDPISGHATLYWYRQILGQGPELLVQFQDESVVDDSQLPKDRFSAERLKGVDSTLKIQPAELGDSAMYLCASSLAQDYGYTFGSGTRLTVV.

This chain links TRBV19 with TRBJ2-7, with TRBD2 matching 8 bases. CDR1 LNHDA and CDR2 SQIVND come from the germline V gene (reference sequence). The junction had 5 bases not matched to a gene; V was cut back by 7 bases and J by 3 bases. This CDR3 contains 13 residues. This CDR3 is CASTVGGDYEQYF. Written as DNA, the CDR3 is TGTGCCAGTACCGTCGGGGGGGACTACGAGCAGTACTTC.

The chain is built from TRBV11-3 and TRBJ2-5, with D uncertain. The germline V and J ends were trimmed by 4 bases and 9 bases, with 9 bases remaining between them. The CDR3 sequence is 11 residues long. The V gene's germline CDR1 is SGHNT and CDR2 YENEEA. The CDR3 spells CASSSTESQYF. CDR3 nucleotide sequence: TGTGCCAGCAGCTCTACGGAGTCCCAGTACTTC.

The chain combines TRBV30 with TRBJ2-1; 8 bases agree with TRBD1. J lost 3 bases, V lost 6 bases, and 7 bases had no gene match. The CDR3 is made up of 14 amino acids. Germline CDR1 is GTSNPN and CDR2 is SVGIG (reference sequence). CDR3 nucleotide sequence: TGTGCCTGCGCACCAGGGGGCAACTACAATGAGCAGTTCTTC. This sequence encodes CACAPGGNYNEQFF.

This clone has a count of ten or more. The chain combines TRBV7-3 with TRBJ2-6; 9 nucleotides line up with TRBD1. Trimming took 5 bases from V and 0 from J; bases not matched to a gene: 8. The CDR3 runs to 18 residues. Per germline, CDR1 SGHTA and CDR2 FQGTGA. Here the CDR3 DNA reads TGTGCCAGCAGCCCCGGACAGGGGCCATTCTCTGGGGCCAACGTCCTGACTTTC. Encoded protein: CASSPGQGPFSGANVLTF.

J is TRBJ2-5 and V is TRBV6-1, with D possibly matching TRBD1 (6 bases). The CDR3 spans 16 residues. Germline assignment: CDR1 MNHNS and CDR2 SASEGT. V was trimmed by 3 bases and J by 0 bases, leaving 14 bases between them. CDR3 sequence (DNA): TGTGCCAGCAGTGAGGACAGACCCCCGTACCAAGAGACCCAGTACTTC. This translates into CASSEDRPPYQETQYF.

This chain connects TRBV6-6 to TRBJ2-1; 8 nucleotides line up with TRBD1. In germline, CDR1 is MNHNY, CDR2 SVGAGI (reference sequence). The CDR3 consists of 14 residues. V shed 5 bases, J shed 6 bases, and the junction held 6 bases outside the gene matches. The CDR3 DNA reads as TGTGCCAGCAGTCCGCGGACAGGGCCCAATGAGCAGTTCTTC. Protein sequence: CASSPRTGPNEQFF.

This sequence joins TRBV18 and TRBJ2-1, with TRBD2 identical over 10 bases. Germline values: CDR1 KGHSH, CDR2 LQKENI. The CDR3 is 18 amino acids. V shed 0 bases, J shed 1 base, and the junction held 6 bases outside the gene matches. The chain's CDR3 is CASSPPPSGRRSYNEQFF. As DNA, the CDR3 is TGTGCCAGCTCACCACCGCCTAGCGGGAGACGATCCTACAATGAGCAGTTCTTC.